This is a list of T cell receptor beta chains from one sample in a study of blood T cell repertoires in COVID-19. The protocol was immunoSEQ multiplex PCR, while the TCRdb copy is restricted to in-frame clones and leaves out a portion. The sample has 120,000 or so clones, around 88% seen once. Sequencing was performed on peripheral blood. The receptors derive from a man at least 80 years old with active or convalescent COVID-19. CDR3s include the opening cysteine and the closing phenylalanine or tryptophan. Fields, in order: D gene, J gene, clone size, V gene, CDR3 protein, CDR3 DNA. A D gene is named only where the DNA matches it firmly. Clone size is given for some rows only: seen once, a few or many times, or a class if the clone is expanded.

D gene: TRBD2
J gene: TRBJ2-3
clone size: once
V gene: TRBV5-1
CDR3 protein: CASSLGVAGPDTQYF
CDR3 DNA: TGCGCCAGCAGCTTGGGGGTAGCGGGGCCGGATACGCAGTATTTT

D gene: TRBD1
J gene: TRBJ1-4
clone size: few
V gene: TRBV10-3
CDR3 protein: CAISDPGQGEKLFF
CDR3 DNA: TGTGCCATCAGTGACCCGGGACAGGGAGAAAAACTGTTTTTT

D gene: NA
J gene: TRBJ2-3
clone size: NA
V gene: TRBV11-3
CDR3 protein: CASSLAKNTQYF
CDR3 DNA: TGTGCCAGCAGCTTAGCCAAAAATACGCAGTATTTT

D gene: TRBD2
J gene: TRBJ2-1
clone size: NA
V gene: TRBV2
CDR3 protein: CASSEARRGGSYNEQFF
CDR3 DNA: TGTGCCAGCAGTGAAGCGAGGCGGGGGGGGTCCTACAATGAGCAGTTCTTC

D gene: NA
J gene: TRBJ2-3
clone size: NA
V gene: TRBV19
CDR3 protein: CASSIDGGGTDTQYF
CDR3 DNA: TGTGCCAGTAGTATAGATGGAGGCGGAACAGATACGCAGTATTTT

D gene: TRBD1
J gene: TRBJ2-5
clone size: few
V gene: TRBV7-3
CDR3 protein: CASSSGTGEETQYF
CDR3 DNA: TGTGCCAGCAGCTCCGGGACAGGGGAAGAGACCCAGTACTTC

D gene: NA
J gene: TRBJ1-4
clone size: NA
V gene: TRBV5-1
CDR3 protein: CASSRAGGDEKLFF
CDR3 DNA: TGCGCCAGCAGCAGGGCCGGGGGGGATGAAAAACTGTTTTTT

D gene: TRBD1
J gene: TRBJ2-5
clone size: NA
V gene: TRBV6-2/TRBV6-3
CDR3 protein: CASSYRSDRYQETQYF
CDR3 DNA: TGTGCCAGCAGTTACCGCTCGGACAGGTACCAAGAGACCCAGTACTTC

D gene: NA
J gene: TRBJ2-3
clone size: NA
V gene: TRBV7-2
CDR3 protein: CASSPLTSPPTDTQYF
CDR3 DNA: TGTGCCAGCAGCCCCCTTACATCTCCCCCCACAGATACGCAGTATTTT

D gene: TRBD2
J gene: TRBJ2-1
clone size: NA
V gene: TRBV7-3
CDR3 protein: CASGTSGALNEQFF
CDR3 DNA: TGTGCCAGTGGGACTAGCGGGGCCCTGAATGAGCAGTTCTTC

D gene: NA
J gene: TRBJ1-6
clone size: NA
V gene: TRBV11-3
CDR3 protein: CASSLAPDSPLHF
CDR3 DNA: TGTGCCAGCAGCTTAGCCCCCGATTCACCCCTCCACTTT

D gene: NA
J gene: TRBJ1-1
clone size: NA
V gene: TRBV7-9
CDR3 protein: CASSLSTVNTEAFF
CDR3 DNA: TGTGCCAGCAGCTTATCAACAGTGAACACTGAAGCTTTCTTT

D gene: TRBD1
J gene: TRBJ2-3
clone size: NA
V gene: TRBV10-3
CDR3 protein: CAIRQPGTGLTDTQYF
CDR3 DNA: TGTGCCATCAGACAACCCGGGACAGGGCTCACAGATACGCAGTATTTT

D gene: TRBD2
J gene: TRBJ2-1
clone size: NA
V gene: TRBV15
CDR3 protein: CATSRGGGAYNEQFF
CDR3 DNA: TGTGCCACCAGCAGAGGCGGGGGGGCCTACAATGAGCAGTTCTTC

D gene: NA
J gene: TRBJ1-2
clone size: NA
V gene: TRBV6-5
CDR3 protein: CASRPSGVAYGYTF
CDR3 DNA: TGTGCCAGCAGGCCATCAGGGGTAGCCTATGGCTACACCTTC

D gene: TRBD1
J gene: TRBJ2-3
clone size: NA
V gene: TRBV5-1
CDR3 protein: CASGSQGGTDTQYF
CDR3 DNA: TGCGCCAGCGGGTCCCAGGGGGGCACAGATACGCAGTATTTT

D gene: TRBD1
J gene: TRBJ1-1
clone size: NA
V gene: TRBV19
CDR3 protein: CASSIQGATEAFF
CDR3 DNA: TGTGCCAGTAGTATTCAGGGGGCAACTGAAGCTTTCTTT

D gene: NA
J gene: TRBJ2-1
clone size: NA
V gene: TRBV30
CDR3 protein: CAWSSGGLYNEQFF
CDR3 DNA: TGTGCCTGGAGCTCGGGGGGCCTTTACAATGAGCAGTTCTTC

D gene: NA
J gene: TRBJ1-5
clone size: NA
V gene: TRBV25-1
CDR3 protein: CASSEVGGVQPQHF
CDR3 DNA: TGTGCCAGCAGTGAAGTAGGAGGGGTCCAGCCCCAGCATTTT

D gene: NA
J gene: TRBJ2-7
clone size: NA
V gene: TRBV18
CDR3 protein: CASSPSGVSYEQYF
CDR3 DNA: TGTGCCAGCTCACCGTCGGGAGTCTCCTACGAGCAGTACTTC

D gene: NA
J gene: TRBJ1-2
clone size: NA
V gene: TRBV3-1/TRBV3-2
CDR3 protein: CASSQDYGTLNYGYTF
CDR3 DNA: TGTGCCAGCAGCCAAGATTACGGGACACTGAACTATGGCTACACCTTC

D gene: TRBD2
J gene: TRBJ2-7
clone size: once
V gene: TRBV18
CDR3 protein: CASSSLAGGEQYF
CDR3 DNA: TGTGCCAGCTCATCCCTAGCGGGGGGCGAGCAGTACTTC

D gene: NA
J gene: TRBJ2-7
clone size: NA
V gene: TRBV19
CDR3 protein: CASTTRREQYF
CDR3 DNA: TGTGCCAGTACCACTAGGCGCGAGCAGTACTTC

D gene: TRBD2
J gene: TRBJ2-7
clone size: few
V gene: TRBV7-3
CDR3 protein: CASSSGLLYEQYF
CDR3 DNA: TGTGCCAGCAGTTCGGGACTACTTTACGAGCAGTACTTC

D gene: NA
J gene: TRBJ2-2
clone size: NA
V gene: TRBV19
CDR3 protein: CASSIAGRNTGELFF
CDR3 DNA: TGTGCCAGTAGTATTGCGGGGAGGAACACCGGGGAGCTGTTTTTT

D gene: NA
J gene: TRBJ2-2
clone size: NA
V gene: TRBV5-8
CDR3 protein: CASSLASGELFF
CDR3 DNA: TGTGCCAGCAGCTTGGCCTCCGGGGAGCTGTTTTTT

D gene: NA
J gene: TRBJ2-1
clone size: NA
V gene: TRBV6-5
CDR3 protein: CASSQEPSYNEQFF
CDR3 DNA: TGTGCCAGCAGTCAGGAACCCTCCTACAATGAGCAGTTCTTC

D gene: NA
J gene: TRBJ2-7
clone size: NA
V gene: TRBV4-1
CDR3 protein: CASSQDGAYEQYF
CDR3 DNA: TGCGCCAGCAGCCAAGATGGGGCATACGAGCAGTACTTC

D gene: NA
J gene: TRBJ2-7
clone size: few
V gene: TRBV5-3
CDR3 protein: CARSSGPQKEQYF
CDR3 DNA: TGTGCCAGAAGCTCAGGCCCACAGAAGGAGCAGTACTTC

D gene: NA
J gene: TRBJ1-3
clone size: few
V gene: TRBV19
CDR3 protein: CASRAYQDAGNTIYF
CDR3 DNA: TGTGCCAGTCGCGCGTATCAGGATGCTGGAAACACCATATATTTT

D gene: NA
J gene: TRBJ1-1
clone size: NA
V gene: TRBV2
CDR3 protein: CAVRIMEEANTEAFF
CDR3 DNA: TGTGCCGTTAGAATAATGGAGGAGGCGAACACTGAAGCTTTCTTT

D gene: NA
J gene: TRBJ1-3
clone size: once
V gene: TRBV2
CDR3 protein: CASRGAGGNTIYF
CDR3 DNA: TGTGCCAGTCGTGGAGCGGGTGGAAACACCATATATTTT

D gene: NA
J gene: TRBJ1-5
clone size: NA
V gene: TRBV10-3
CDR3 protein: CAISDRDQPQHF
CDR3 DNA: TGTGCCATCAGTGACAGGGATCAGCCCCAGCATTTT

D gene: TRBD2
J gene: TRBJ2-1
clone size: NA
V gene: TRBV5-4
CDR3 protein: CATLNQRGLNEQFF
CDR3 DNA: TGTGCCACCCTGAACCAGCGGGGCTTAAATGAGCAGTTCTTC

D gene: NA
J gene: TRBJ1-2
clone size: NA
V gene: TRBV7-8
CDR3 protein: CASSLWQGLGNDGYTF
CDR3 DNA: TGTGCCAGCAGCTTATGGCAGGGGTTGGGGAACGATGGCTACACCTTC

D gene: NA
J gene: TRBJ2-3
clone size: NA
V gene: TRBV18
CDR3 protein: CASSPRATGTTDTQYF
CDR3 DNA: TGTGCCAGCTCACCGCGCGCGACTGGGACAACAGATACGCAGTATTTT

D gene: NA
J gene: TRBJ1-1
clone size: few
V gene: TRBV11-2
CDR3 protein: CASSLDPNTEAFF
CDR3 DNA: TGTGCCAGCAGCTTAGATCCTAACACTGAAGCTTTCTTT

D gene: TRBD1
J gene: TRBJ2-3
clone size: NA
V gene: TRBV28
CDR3 protein: CASRDRGGTDTQYF
CDR3 DNA: TGTGCCAGCCGGGACAGGGGGGGAACAGATACGCAGTATTTT

D gene: NA
J gene: TRBJ2-1
clone size: NA
V gene: TRBV11-3
CDR3 protein: CASSLSGAISYNEQFF
CDR3 DNA: TGTGCCAGCAGCTTGTCAGGGGCCATTTCCTACAATGAGCAGTTCTTC

D gene: TRBD2
J gene: TRBJ2-3
clone size: NA
V gene: TRBV7-6
CDR3 protein: CASSFSGGAGTDTQYF
CDR3 DNA: TGTGCCAGCAGCTTTAGCGGGGGGGCCGGAACAGATACGCAGTATTTT

D gene: TRBD1
J gene: TRBJ2-7
clone size: NA
V gene: TRBV7-2
CDR3 protein: CASSSPPGTGYEQYF
CDR3 DNA: TGTGCCAGCAGCTCCCCCCCCGGGACAGGGTACGAGCAGTACTTC

D gene: TRBD2
J gene: TRBJ2-7
clone size: once
V gene: TRBV27
CDR3 protein: CASSFGQRGAREQYF
CDR3 DNA: TGTGCCAGCAGTTTTGGACAGCGGGGGGCGCGCGAGCAGTACTTC

D gene: TRBD1
J gene: TRBJ2-7
clone size: few
V gene: TRBV12-3/TRBV12-4
CDR3 protein: CASSSLDRYEQYF
CDR3 DNA: TGTGCCAGCAGTAGCCTGGACAGGTACGAGCAGTACTTC

D gene: NA
J gene: TRBJ2-7
clone size: NA
V gene: TRBV9
CDR3 protein: CASSVDGSSYEQYF
CDR3 DNA: TGTGCCAGCAGCGTAGATGGCAGCTCCTACGAGCAGTACTTC

D gene: NA
J gene: TRBJ1-1
clone size: NA
V gene: TRBV11-2
CDR3 protein: CASSLERRTEAFF
CDR3 DNA: TGTGCCAGCAGCTTAGAGAGGCGAACTGAAGCTTTCTTT

D gene: NA
J gene: TRBJ1-1
clone size: NA
V gene: TRBV10-3
CDR3 protein: CAISAGEGAFF
CDR3 DNA: TGTGCCATCAGTGCAGGGGAAGGCGCTTTCTTT

D gene: NA
J gene: TRBJ2-7
clone size: NA
V gene: TRBV27
CDR3 protein: CASQSGGRGEQYF
CDR3 DNA: TGTGCCAGCCAGTCGGGGGGCCGGGGCGAGCAGTACTTC